This T cell receptor beta chain derives from a study of T cells in Graves' hyperthyroidism and ophthalmopathy. Background on the study: Blood was drawn when the patient was first diagnosed and still untreated.

This clonotype has a handful of counts. Its target is unknown. Study results and limitations: Within blood appeared most thyroid clonotypes that had expanded above 0.001.

Graves' hyperthyroidism was deemed stable given no ophthalmopathy progression within 18 months. The PBMCs studied were ones that came from about 9.9 ml fresh peripheral blood. CDR3 length: 16 amino acids. The V and J ends lost 6 bases and 2 bases respectively, with 19 bases between them. From germline, CDR1 is MNHNS and CDR2 SASEGT. Amplification targeted TCR beta CDR3 regions from RNA transcripts. When the TCR CDR3 underwent first-round RT-PCR, the HTBI primer set was used. TCRdb processed the multiplex PCR reads anew with MiXCR; each CDR3 protein has one entry. Among some 270,000 distinct CDR3 sequences listed, approximately 13% were seen once.

The chain is built from TRBV6-1 and TRBJ1-1, with TRBD1 as a possible D gene (6 bases). Sequencing used blood. The receptor was isolated from a middle-aged woman with Graves' hyperthyroidism. The CDR3: CASRETGIGGNTEAFF. CDR3 nucleotide sequence: TGTGCCAGCAGAGAAACAGGGATAGGAGGTAACACTGAAGCTTTCTTT.